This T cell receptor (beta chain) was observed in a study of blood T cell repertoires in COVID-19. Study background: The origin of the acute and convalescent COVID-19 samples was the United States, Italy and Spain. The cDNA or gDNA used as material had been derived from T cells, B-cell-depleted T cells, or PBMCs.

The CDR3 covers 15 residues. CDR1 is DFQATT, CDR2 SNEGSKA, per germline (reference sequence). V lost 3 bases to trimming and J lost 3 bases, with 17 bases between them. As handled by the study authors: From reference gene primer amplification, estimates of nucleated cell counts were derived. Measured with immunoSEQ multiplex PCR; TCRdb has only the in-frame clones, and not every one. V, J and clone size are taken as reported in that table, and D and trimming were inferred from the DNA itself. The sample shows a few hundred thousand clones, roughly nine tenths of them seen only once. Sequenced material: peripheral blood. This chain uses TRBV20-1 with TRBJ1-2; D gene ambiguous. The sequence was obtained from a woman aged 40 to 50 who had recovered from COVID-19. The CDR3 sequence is CSASTGSSSDYGYTF. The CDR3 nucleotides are TGCAGTGCTAGTACCGGGTCTTCTTCGGACTATGGCTACACCTTC.